This TCR beta chain was profiled in a study of vaccination effects on CD4 cells after COVID-19. Notes on this clone: Its target is unknown.

Antigen-specific CD4+ T cells were first expanded with viral peptide pools by the ViraFEST assay and only then sequenced. Around day 10 of culture, CD4+ T cells were separated out. Two doses of either BNT162b2 or mRNA-1273 were given to each participant. V gave up 4 bases and J gave up 6 bases; unmatched junction bases: 11. The germline CDR1 and CDR2 sequences are SGHRS and YFSETQ. The CDR3 covers 15 residues. Sequenced by immunoSEQ multiplex PCR; TCRdb stores in-frame clones only, minus some. The sample records roughly 13,000 clones, 72% being singletons. The specimen comprised CD4+ T cells from PBMCs cultured with SARS-CoV-2 spike peptides, sampled after COVID-19 vaccination. This TCR was sampled from a human donor who received a COVID-19 vaccine. The V gene is TRBV5-1, the J gene TRBJ1-1, with TRBD1 matching 8 bases. The CDR3 loop reads CASSPDRVKSAEAFF. For the CDR3, the DNA is TGCGCCAGCAGCCCGGACAGGGTGAAAAGTGCTGAAGCTTTCTTT.